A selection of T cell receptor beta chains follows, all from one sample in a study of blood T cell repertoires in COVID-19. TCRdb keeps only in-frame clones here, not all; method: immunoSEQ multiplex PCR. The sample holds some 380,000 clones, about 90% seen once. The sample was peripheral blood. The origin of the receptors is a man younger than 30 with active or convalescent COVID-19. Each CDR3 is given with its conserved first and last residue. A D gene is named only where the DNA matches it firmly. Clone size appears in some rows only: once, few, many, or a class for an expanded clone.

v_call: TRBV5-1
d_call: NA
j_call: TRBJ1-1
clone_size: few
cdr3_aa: CASRDPSRRMNTEAFF
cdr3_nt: TGCGCCAGCAGGGACCCTTCACGGAGGATGAACACTGAAGCTTTCTTT

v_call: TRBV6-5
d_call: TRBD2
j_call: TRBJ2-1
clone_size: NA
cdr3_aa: CASSLTSGSYNEQFF
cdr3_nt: TGTGCCAGCAGTCTTACTAGCGGGAGCTACAATGAGCAGTTCTTC

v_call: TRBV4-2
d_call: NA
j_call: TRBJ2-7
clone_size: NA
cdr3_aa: CASSQDLSTGEQYF
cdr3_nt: TGTGCCAGCAGCCAAGATTTGAGTACCGGGGAGCAGTACTTC

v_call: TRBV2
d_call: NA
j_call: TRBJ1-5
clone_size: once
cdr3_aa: CASSEAGVDQPQHF
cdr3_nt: TGTGCCAGCAGTGAGGCAGGGGTTGATCAGCCCCAGCATTTT

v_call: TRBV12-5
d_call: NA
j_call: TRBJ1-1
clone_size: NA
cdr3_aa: CASGSPIGTGSTEAFF
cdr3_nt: TGTGCTAGTGGTTCCCCCATAGGAACAGGGAGCACTGAAGCTTTCTTT

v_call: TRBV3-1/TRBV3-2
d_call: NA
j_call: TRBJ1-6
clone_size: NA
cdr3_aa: CASSMGRNSPLHF
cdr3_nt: TGTGCCAGCAGCATGGGGCGAAATTCACCCCTCCACTTT

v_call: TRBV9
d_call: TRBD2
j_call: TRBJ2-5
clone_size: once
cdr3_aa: CASSVLSGSVETQYF
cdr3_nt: TGTGCCAGCAGCGTCCTTAGCGGGAGCGTAGAGACCCAGTACTTC

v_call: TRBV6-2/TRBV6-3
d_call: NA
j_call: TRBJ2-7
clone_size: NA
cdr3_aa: CASSYSPRGYEQYF
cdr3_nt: TGTGCCAGCAGTTACTCACCCAGGGGCTACGAGCAGTACTTC

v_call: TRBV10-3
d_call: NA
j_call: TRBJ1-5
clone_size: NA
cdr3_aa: CAISESLPSNQPQHF
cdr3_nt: TGTGCCATCAGTGAGTCGCTACCGAGCAATCAGCCCCAGCATTTT

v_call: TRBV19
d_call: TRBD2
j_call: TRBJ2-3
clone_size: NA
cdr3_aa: CASSPRSGRAGDTQYF
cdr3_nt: TGTGCCAGTAGTCCTCGTAGCGGGAGGGCAGGAGATACGCAGTATTTT

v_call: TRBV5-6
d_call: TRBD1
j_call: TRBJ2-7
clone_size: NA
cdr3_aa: CASSLAFGTGTYEQYF
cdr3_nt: TGTGCCAGCAGCTTGGCCTTCGGGACAGGGACCTACGAGCAGTACTTC

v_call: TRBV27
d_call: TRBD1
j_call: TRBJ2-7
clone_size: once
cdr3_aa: CASSFGRGLSYEQYF
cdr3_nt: TGTGCCAGCAGTTTTGGCAGGGGGCTTTCCTACGAGCAGTACTTC